Detailed here is one T cell receptor (beta chain). Its antigen is unknown. The data originate from a study of vaccination and CD4 T cells after COVID-19. Overall study context: Cells were stimulated with overlapping spike peptides from SARS-CoV-2, HCoV-NL63, HCoV-OC43 and HCoV-229E.

Trimming stripped 6 bases from V and 2 bases from J, with 10 bases between. The CDR3 covers 13 residues. CD4+ T cells that had been cultured provided DNA sequenced with the Oncomine TCR Beta short-read assay. TCRdb fed the PCR reads into MiXCR, producing one record per CDR3 protein. Found here are 20,000 to 30,000 distinct CDR3 sequences, 40% to 55% of them singletons; the top ten hold approximately 30%. The treatment denotes: approximately 10-day PBMC culture with coronavirus spike peptide pools or control peptides (ViraFEST assay). The chain combines TRBV12-3 or TRBV12-4 with TRBJ1-2, with D unclear. The sequence was obtained from a human donor who received a COVID-19 vaccine. Material: CD4+ T cells from blood, cultured in vitro, obtained before SARS-CoV-2 vaccination. The CDR3 nucleotides are TGTGCCAGCAGCCTACGTCGAAACTATGGCTACACCTTC. Protein: CASSLRRNYGYTF.